Below, one T cell receptor beta chain is given with its context. These data come from a study of T-cell reconstitution after alpha-beta-depleted transplantation in children. TCRbeta library construction was performed incorporating unique molecular identifiers. TCRdb processed the PCR reads anew with MiXCR; each CDR3 protein has one entry. This sample has about 540,000 distinct CDR3 sequences, with 15% to 20% found just once. Trimming cost V 6 bases and J 4 bases, with 13 bases left between them. This CDR3 comprises 14 residues. From germline, CDR1 is ENHRY and CDR2 SYGVKD. The sequence was collected from a human donor who donated a stem cell graft to a child with acute lymphoblastic leukemia. The rearrangement uses TRBV10-3 and TRBJ2-1; possibly TRBD1 or TRBD2 for D (5 bases each). The sample here was PBMCs from the stem cell graft donor, taken from the stem cell graft. CDR3 protein: CAISLGTQYNEQFF. CDR3 bases: TGTGCCATCAGCCTCGGGACGCAATACAATGAGCAGTTCTTC.